These 31 T cell receptor beta chains originate from one sample sequenced in a study of shared clonotypes between healthy human individuals. The repertoire was sequenced with immunoSEQ multiplex PCR; TCRdb's copy has only in-frame clones and lacks some. The sample records around 2.1 million clones, approximately 94% being singletons. Naive CD8 isolation took CD45RO-negative cells positively selected for CCR7 and excluded terminally differentiated effector memory CD45RA+ cells. Sequencing input: naive CD8+ T cells from PBMCs. The origin of the receptors is a man younger than 35 in good health. Some clones in this sample may be carry-over from other donors' samples.

The rearrangement uses TRBV29-1 and TRBJ2-7; unclear D gene. CDR1 is SQVTM, CDR2 ANQGSEA, per germline. The V end lost 5 bases, the J end lost 5 bases, and 10 bases lay between the germline ends. This CDR3 spans 11 amino acids. The CDR3 DNA is TGCAGCGTTCGGGTCCGCAACGAGCAGTACTTC. It encodes CSVRVRNEQYF.

This clone was found once. The rearrangement links TRBV2 to TRBJ2-1; 12 bases are a match to TRBD2. V dropped 7 bases and J dropped 5; count of bases not matched to a gene: 21. Germline V gives CDR1 SNHLY, CDR2 FYNNEI. There are 20 residues in the CDR3. CDR3 coding DNA: TGTGCCAGCACTCGACCCTTGGGGGCTAGCGGGAGGGCCGTAAACAATGAGCAGTTCTTC. It codes for CASTRPLGASGRAVNNEQFF.

This chain links TRBV2 with TRBJ2-7; D call uncertain. The CDR3 is 16 residues long. Germline-derived CDR1 and CDR2 are SNHLY and FYNNEI. The V end was cut by 3 bases, the J end by 0 bases, with 15 bases between. The CDR3 region is CASSEGAATSSYEQYF. CDR3 DNA sequence: TGTGCCAGCAGTGAGGGCGCGGCGACGAGCTCCTACGAGCAGTACTTC.

The chain is built from TRBV30 and TRBJ2-2; D ambiguous. This CDR3 has 12 residues. The germline gives CDR1 GTSNPN, CDR2 SVGIG (reference sequence). With 4 bases removed from V and 4 bases from J, the gap between germline ends came to 7 bases. In DNA, the CDR3 is TGTGCCTGGATGGATCGCACCGGGGAGCTGTTTTTT. Translating it yields CAWMDRTGELFF.

The chain carries TRBV7-3 and TRBJ1-1, with D perhaps matching TRBD1 (5 bases). Germline CDR1 is SGHTA and CDR2 is FQGTGA. V lost 4 bases to trimming and J lost 5 bases, with 11 bases between them. This CDR3 region has 13 residues. The CDR3 DNA reads as TGTGCCAGCAGCTCCGGGGGTTGGACTGAAGCTTTCTTT. Amino acid sequence: CASSSGGWTEAFF.

V gene TRBV25-1 combines with J gene TRBJ2-5; TRBD2 might be the D (6 bases). Trimming removed 4 bases from V and 4 bases from J, with 16 bases in between. This CDR3 is 15 amino acids long. Per germline, CDR1 MGHDK and CDR2 SYGVNS. The CDR3 sequence is CASSVRLGRGETQYF. The CDR3 region has the DNA TGTGCCAGCAGTGTCAGGCTCGGGAGAGGAGAGACCCAGTACTTC.

The chain employs TRBV5-1 and TRBJ1-1; TRBD1 is a possible D gene (5 bases). From germline, CDR1 is SGHRS and CDR2 YFSETQ. V lost 4 bases, J lost 3 bases, and 10 bases lay in between. This CDR3 region has 13 residues. CDR3 protein: CASSTEGDTEAFF. CDR3 nucleotide sequence: TGCGCCAGCAGCACGGAAGGGGACACTGAAGCTTTCTTT.

This chain connects TRBV29-1 to TRBJ2-2; D ambiguous. Germline CDR1 is SQVTM and CDR2 is ANQGSEA. The CDR3 is 10 residues long. The V end lost 7 bases, the J end lost 6 bases, and 6 bases lay between the germline ends. In DNA form, the CDR3 reads TGCAGCGCCCTCGCCGGGGAGCTGTTTTTT. It yields the protein CSALAGELFF.

The J gene is TRBJ2-7, the V gene TRBV6-5; D might be TRBD1 or TRBD2, each matching 5 bases. The V end was cut by 6 bases, the J end by 4 bases, with 7 bases between. This CDR3 has 11 amino acids. Per the germline V gene, CDR1 is MNHEY and CDR2 is SVGAGI. CDR3 region: CASSWGYEQYF. The CDR3 DNA sequence: TGTGCCAGCAGCTGGGGGTACGAGCAGTACTTC.

The V call is TRBV29-1, the J call TRBJ2-1; D is unresolved. V was shortened by 3 bases and J by 12 bases, with 6 bases between the two germline ends. In germline, CDR1 is SQVTM, CDR2 ANQGSEA. The CDR3 covers 9 residues. As DNA, the CDR3 is TGCAGCGTTGATCCGACGCAGTTCTTC. Amino acid sequence: CSVDPTQFF.

This clone has a single count. Additional DNA sequences in this sample encode the identical CDR3. The chain couples TRBV27 to TRBJ2-7; 10 nucleotides align to TRBD2. Germline CDR1 reads MNHEY; CDR2 reads SMNVEV (reference sequence). V lost 6 bases, J lost 0 bases, and 8 bases stayed unmatched. The CDR3 totals 16 residues. CDR3 bases: TGTGCCAGCAGCCCCTCTAGCGGGAGTCTCTCCTACGAGCAGTACTTC. This encodes CASSPSSGSLSYEQYF.

This clone was picked up one time. This chain uses TRBV28 with TRBJ1-1; 9 bases map to TRBD1. Per the germline V gene, CDR1 is MDHEN and CDR2 is SYDVKM. This CDR3 contains 18 residues. Trimming at V came to 6 bases and at J to 4 bases, leaving 18 bases not matched to a gene. Written as DNA, the CDR3 is TGTGCCAGCAGCCCCCCTTGGGAGGACAGGGGATCAGGCACTGAAGCTTTCTTT. Protein sequence: CASSPPWEDRGSGTEAFF.

The CDR3 protein is CAISGPSGGQQLSGANVLTF. The DNA for the CDR3 is TGTGCCATCAGTGGACCTAGCGGGGGGCAACAACTCTCTGGGGCCAACGTCCTGACTTTC. The J gene is TRBJ2-6, the V gene TRBV10-3, with TRBD2 matching over 11 bases. Germline loops: CDR1 ENHRY, CDR2 SYGVKD. V lost 4 bases to trimming and J lost 0 bases; unmatched junction nucleotides: 11. The CDR3 is made up of 20 amino acids.

This sequence joins TRBV5-1 and TRBJ2-3; TRBD2 matches 8 bases. Germline CDR1 SGHRS, CDR2 YFSETQ. With V trimmed by 1 base and J by 2 bases, 3 bases remained unmatched. The CDR3 runs to 15 residues. CDR3 residues: CASSLTSGYTDTQYF. CDR3 nucleotide sequence: TGCGCCAGCAGCTTGACTAGCGGATACACAGATACGCAGTATTTT.

The V gene is TRBV9, the J gene TRBJ2-7; TRBD1 is a possible D gene (5 bases). The CDR3 covers 13 residues. V lost 1 base, J lost 5 bases, and 10 bases lay in between. Germline CDR1 and CDR2: SGDLS and YYNGEE. The CDR3: CASSVTPGHEQYF. The CDR3 DNA sequence: TGTGCCAGCAGCGTAACTCCAGGGCACGAGCAGTACTTC.

The genes are TRBV11-2 and TRBJ2-6; TRBD2 might be the D (5 bases). V dropped 4 bases and J dropped 3 bases, with 13 bases sitting between them. The CDR3 contains 16 residues. CDR1 is SGHAT and CDR2 is FQNNGV in the germline V gene. The CDR3 DNA follows: TGTGCCAGCAGCTCCCTAGGAAGCGGTGGGGCCAACGTCCTGACTTTC. It translates to CASSSLGSGGANVLTF.

A word on this clone: The same CDR3 is also encoded by other DNA sequences in this sample. V is TRBV7-9 and J is TRBJ1-2; no clear D. The CDR3 is made up of 14 amino acids. Germline V CDR1 and CDR2: SEHNR, FQNEAQ (reference sequence). V lost 1 base, J lost 0 bases, and 6 bases lay in between. CDR3 nucleotides: TGTGCCAGCAGCTTAGTAGGAGCTAACTATGGCTACACCTTC. This encodes CASSLVGANYGYTF.

The chain recombines TRBV5-1 with TRBJ2-3; 8 positions match TRBD2. V dropped 2 bases and J dropped 4; count of bases not matched to a gene: 6. The CDR3 is 15 amino acids. Germline CDR1 and CDR2: SGHRS and YFSETQ. CDR3 DNA: TGCGCCAGCAGCTTATGGCGAGCGGGGGCAGATACGCAGTATTTT. Translated: CASSLWRAGADTQYF. Based on the CDR3 plus reference TRBV5-1 and TRBJ2-3, the full variable domain is KAGVTQTPRYLIKTRGQQVTLSCSPISGHRSVSWYQQTPGQGLQFLFEYFSETQRNKGNFPGRFSGRQFSNSRSEMNVSTLELGDSALYLCASSLWRAGADTQYFGPGTRLTVL.

The CDR3 region has the DNA TGTGCCAGCAGCTTTGGACTAGCGGTAAAAAGGAGTGCCTACAATGAGCAGTTCTTC. Protein product: CASSFGLAVKRSAYNEQFF. The chain recombines TRBV11-2 with TRBJ2-1; 10 bases line up with TRBD2. J lost 2 bases, V lost 3 bases, and 13 bases had no gene match. The germline CDR1 and CDR2 sequences are SGHAT and FQNNGV. The CDR3 extends over 19 amino acids.

This clone appeared once. The chain couples TRBV7-3 to TRBJ2-1; 7 bases align to TRBD2. Germline V gene sequence: CDR1 SGHTA, CDR2 FQGTGA. There are 16 residues in the CDR3. After removal of 4 bases from V and 0 bases from J, the junction contained 6 bases not matched to a gene. The DNA for the CDR3 is TGTGCCAGCAGCTACCCGAGCGGGAACTCCTACAATGAGCAGTTCTTC. Its protein product is CASSYPSGNSYNEQFF.

This clone was seen once. This sample also contains other DNA sequences that code for the same CDR3. The DNA for the CDR3 is TGCAGCGGCAGGGTTAGCGGGGAGCTGTTTTTT. Protein product: CSGRVSGELFF. The V gene is TRBV29-1, the J gene TRBJ2-2, with TRBD1 as a possible D gene (5 bases). Germline loops: CDR1 SQVTM, CDR2 ANQGSEA. This CDR3 has 11 amino acids. V lost 7 bases, J lost 7 bases, and 10 bases lay in between.

The CDR3 sequence is CASSGGQAPLWYEQYF. CDR3 in DNA: TGTGCCAGCAGCGGGGGACAGGCGCCTCTCTGGTACGAGCAGTACTTC. V is TRBV5-4 and J is TRBJ2-7, with 8 bases identical to TRBD1. The germline V gene has CDR1 SGHNT and CDR2 YYREEE (reference sequence). With V trimmed by 4 bases and J by 4 bases, 13 bases remained unmatched. The CDR3 loop spans 16 amino acids.

The chain couples TRBV7-2 to TRBJ1-1; no definite D call. Germline CDR1 SGHTA, CDR2 FQGNSA. Trimming took 2 bases from V and 5 from J, leaving 6 bases between them. This CDR3 contains 12 residues. The CDR3 region has the DNA TGTGCCAGCAGCTTAACTGAGACTGAAGCTTTCTTT. This encodes CASSLTETEAFF.

The chain couples TRBV5-4 to TRBJ2-3; 7 nucleotides line up with TRBD1. Germline V CDR1 and CDR2: SGHNT, YYREEE (reference sequence). The CDR3 covers 14 residues. Unmatched junction bases numbered 13, after V lost 9 bases and J lost 6 bases. The DNA for the CDR3 is TGTGCCACCTTAGACAGGGACCGATACGATACGCAGTATTTT. It codes for CATLDRDRYDTQYF. The variable domain in full, completed from reference TRBV5-4 and TRBJ2-3, reads ETGVTQSPTHLIKTRGQQVTLRCSSQSGHNTVSWYQQALGQGPQFIFQYYREEENGRGNFPPRFSGLQFPNYSSELNVNALELDDSALYLCATLDRDRYDTQYFGPGTRLTVL.

The chain combines TRBV27 with TRBJ2-7; a possible D gene is TRBD1 (5 bases). Germline V lookup: CDR1 MNHEY, CDR2 SMNVEV (reference sequence). V was pared by 7 bases and J by 4 bases, with 8 bases between. The CDR3 is 11 amino acids. CDR3 in amino acids: CASKTAYEQYF. The CDR3 nucleotides read TGTGCCAGCAAGACAGCGTACGAGCAGTACTTC.

As for this clone: This same CDR3 is encoded by further DNA sequences in the sample. This rearrangement joins TRBV4-1 to TRBJ2-7; TRBD2 matches 13 bases. Germline CDR1 is MGHRA and CDR2 is YSYEKL. After removal of 4 bases from V and 4 bases from J, the junction contained 4 bases not matched to a gene. The CDR3 is made up of 15 amino acids. CDR3 residues: CASSPRTSGSYEQYF. The CDR3 nucleotides are TGCGCCAGCAGCCCCCGGACTAGCGGGAGTTACGAGCAGTACTTC.

The CDR3 region has the DNA TGTGCCAGCAGTACCCCTAGCGGGAGAAAATACAATGAGCAGTTCTTC. It encodes CASSTPSGRKYNEQFF. V gene TRBV25-1 combines with J gene TRBJ2-1, with 10 bases matching TRBD2. This CDR3 comprises 16 residues. Germline V lookup: CDR1 MGHDK, CDR2 SYGVNS. Losses at the gene ends were 5 bases for V and 4 bases for J; bases not matched to a gene: 8. Looking up the rest from reference TRBV25-1 and TRBJ2-1 gives the full variable domain: EADIYQTPRYLVIGTGKKITLECSQTMGHDKMYWYQQDPGMELHLIHYSYGVNSTEKGDLSSESTVSRIRTEHFPLTLESARPSHTSQYLCASSTPSGRKYNEQFFGPGTRLTVL.

V and J are TRBV27 and TRBJ2-1; D possibly corresponds to TRBD2 (5 bases). CDR1 is MNHEY, CDR2 SMNVEV, per germline (reference sequence). V was trimmed by 5 bases and J by 2 bases, leaving 13 bases between them. The CDR3 spans 15 residues. The chain's CDR3 is CASSVSASTYNEQFF. DNA of the CDR3: TGTGCCAGCAGTGTTAGCGCGAGCACCTACAATGAGCAGTTCTTC.

The chain joins TRBV19 to TRBJ1-1; D possibly corresponds to TRBD1 (5 bases). Per the germline V gene, CDR1 is LNHDA and CDR2 is SQIVND (reference sequence). V was clipped by 4 bases and J by 3 bases, with 15 bases between them. This CDR3 is built from 15 residues. In DNA form, the CDR3 reads TGTGCCAGTAGTACCACCGTGGGGGTAGACACTGAAGCTTTCTTT. This sequence encodes CASSTTVGVDTEAFF.

This clone appeared a single time. This chain joins TRBV29-1 and TRBJ1-1; the D gene is possibly TRBD1 (5 bases). With 4 bases removed from V and 11 bases from J, the gap between germline ends came to 14 bases. The CDR3 has 11 amino acids. Germline assignment: CDR1 SQVTM and CDR2 ANQGSEA. CDR3 residues: CSVVGQGGAFF. The DNA of the CDR3 is TGCAGCGTTGTGGGGCAGGGTGGCGCTTTCTTT. The whole variable domain, filled in from reference TRBV29-1 and TRBJ1-1, reads SAVISQKPSRDICQRGTSLTIQCQVDSQVTMMFWYRQQPGQSLTLIATANQGSEATYESGFVIDKFPISRPNLTFSTLTVSNMSPEDSSIYLCSVVGQGGAFFGQGTRLTVV.

This chain joins TRBV5-8 and TRBJ1-5, with D tentatively TRBD1 (6 bases). The CDR3 runs to 17 residues. Germline CDR1 is SGHTS and CDR2 is YDEGEE. The V end lost 2 bases, the J end lost 6 bases, and 21 bases lay between the germline ends. CDR3 DNA sequence: TGTGCCAGCAGCTTCCGGGGGCTACAGGTATTAACTCAGCCCCAGCATTTT. The encoded protein is CASSFRGLQVLTQPQHF.